This T cell receptor beta chain was observed in a study of Ad26.COV2.S vaccination and SARS-CoV-2 variants (dated by TCRdb to about 2021). Regarding the study in general: Donors in the vaccine arm were drawn from COV1001, a phase I-IIa trial of Ad26.COV2.S in healthy adults that was multicentre, randomized, double-blind and placebo-controlled. Throughout the experiments and outcome assessment, investigators stayed blinded to trial group allocation. A total of roughly 30 samples were included in the TCR-sequenced set, comprising about 20 Ad26.COV2.S vaccine recipients, 5 placebo recipients and 8 SARS-CoV-2 convalescent individuals. Participants in the trial were split at random into five groups of five each, receiving low-dose or high-dose Ad26.COV2.S once or twice, or else placebo on both occasions. TCRbeta repertoire sequencing was used to assess the specificity and breadth of SARS-CoV-2-reactive T cell receptors after Ad26.COV2.S vaccination. Ad26.COV2.S was administered intramuscularly at a dose of 5x10^10 or 1x10^11 viral particles, either as one shot or as two shots given 56 days apart.

Findings and caveats that apply to the study as a whole: Substantial breadth of spike-specific CD8+ and CD4+ T cell responses was reported after vaccination. Comparable non-spike TCR breadth was observed between vaccine and placebo recipients, consistent with only spike being contained in the vaccine. The authors noted that total T cell responses may have been underestimated by the TCR breadth and depth analyses. Higher spike-specific TCR breadth was observed in Ad26.COV2.S recipients than in placebo recipients (P = 0.0014). The study was not powered to compare responses between vaccine doses or regimens.

The immunoSEQ Assay was the method used to sequence TCRbeta CDR3 regions. After extraction, genomic DNA underwent amplification by bias-controlled multiplex PCR, followed by high-throughput sequencing. As for the authors' bioinformatics: Collapsing and filtering of sequences were performed to quantify the absolute abundance of each unique TCRbeta CDR3 region. T cell fraction was estimated by normalization of TCRbeta template counts to usable DNA, with usable DNA being measured through amplification of reference genes present in all nucleated cells. Repertoire TCRs were annotated as SARS-CoV-2-specific by exact matching of V gene, CDR3 amino acid sequence and J gene to a known reactive TCR set. MIRA supplied the reference SARS-CoV-2 TCR set, which was filtered for enrichment in COVID-19-positive ImmuneCODE repertoires so that public or cross-reactive TCRs were removed. Based on the MIRA antigens, annotated TCRs were further analysed at the level of specific ORF or position within ORF. Depth was the summed frequency of annotated unique rearrangements, while breadth was defined as annotated unique rearrangements over total unique productive rearrangements. Two-sided Wilcoxon rank-sum tests were used to compare TCR breadth between groups. Drawn from immuneACCESS, this table holds only the in-frame rearrangements with V and J called that TCRdb kept. Clones are partly lost; checked studies trace under half to an unresolved V gene and leave the rest unexplained. The DNA gave D and trimming, while V, J and clone size come from that table. This sample lists about 680,000 clones; around 89% were detected once. Of the sample, about 1.5% falls within the top ten clones.

This clone has only one observation. It has no known antigen specificity. Per-base qualities were not stored, and no clone one base away is much larger. Reading from cysteine to phenylalanine, the CDR3 counts 14 amino acids. Of the read, only the CDR3 DNA is kept; its 42 bases are in frame from base 1. At the junction V is shortened by 3 bases and J by 7 bases; bases outside the gene matches: 4. The germline V gene specifies MNHNS as CDR1 and SASEGT as CDR2. The treatment or condition label, as the study defines it: about 20 received Ad26.COV2.S at low or high dose, single or two shots; 5 received placebo; per-sample allocation not given. Repertoires of vaccine and placebo recipients were sequenced from samples collected on day 63 after the first injection. In Cohort 1b, 25 or so adults aged 18-55 years were enrolled at a single site in Boston, USA, between 29 July and 7 August 2020. As a vaccine, Ad26.COV2.S was a replication-incompetent adenovirus type 26 vector that expressed a prefusion-stabilized SARS-CoV-2 spike protein derived from the original Wuhan strain.

The source of this sequence is a person aged 18-65 years who received the Ad26.COV2.S COVID-19 vaccine or a placebo. The sequence links TRBV6-1 to TRBJ1-4; TRBD1 agrees with 8 junctional bases. The sequencing used peripheral blood, collected in a trial of Ad26.COV2.S vaccine versus placebo. For the CDR3, the sequence is CASSDRGQVEKLFF. At the DNA level, the sequence is TGTGCCAGCAGTGACAGGGGGCAGGTTGAAAAACTGTTTTTT.